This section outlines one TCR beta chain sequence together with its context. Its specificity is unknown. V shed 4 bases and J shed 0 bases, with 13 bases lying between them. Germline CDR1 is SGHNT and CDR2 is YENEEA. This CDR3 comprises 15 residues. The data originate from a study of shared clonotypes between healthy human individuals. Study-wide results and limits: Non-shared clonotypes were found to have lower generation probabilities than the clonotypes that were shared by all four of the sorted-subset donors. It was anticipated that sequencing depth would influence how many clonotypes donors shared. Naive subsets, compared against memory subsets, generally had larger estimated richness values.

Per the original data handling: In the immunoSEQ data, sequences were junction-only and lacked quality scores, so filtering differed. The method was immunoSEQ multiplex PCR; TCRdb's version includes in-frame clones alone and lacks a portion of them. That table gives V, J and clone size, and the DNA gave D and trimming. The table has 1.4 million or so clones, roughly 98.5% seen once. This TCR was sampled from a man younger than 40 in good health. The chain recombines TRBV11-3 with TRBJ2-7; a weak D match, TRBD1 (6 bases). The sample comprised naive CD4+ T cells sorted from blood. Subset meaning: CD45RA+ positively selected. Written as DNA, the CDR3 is TGTGCCAGCAGCTACCGAACAGGGAGCTCCTACGAGCAGTACTTC. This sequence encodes CASSYRTGSSYEQYF.